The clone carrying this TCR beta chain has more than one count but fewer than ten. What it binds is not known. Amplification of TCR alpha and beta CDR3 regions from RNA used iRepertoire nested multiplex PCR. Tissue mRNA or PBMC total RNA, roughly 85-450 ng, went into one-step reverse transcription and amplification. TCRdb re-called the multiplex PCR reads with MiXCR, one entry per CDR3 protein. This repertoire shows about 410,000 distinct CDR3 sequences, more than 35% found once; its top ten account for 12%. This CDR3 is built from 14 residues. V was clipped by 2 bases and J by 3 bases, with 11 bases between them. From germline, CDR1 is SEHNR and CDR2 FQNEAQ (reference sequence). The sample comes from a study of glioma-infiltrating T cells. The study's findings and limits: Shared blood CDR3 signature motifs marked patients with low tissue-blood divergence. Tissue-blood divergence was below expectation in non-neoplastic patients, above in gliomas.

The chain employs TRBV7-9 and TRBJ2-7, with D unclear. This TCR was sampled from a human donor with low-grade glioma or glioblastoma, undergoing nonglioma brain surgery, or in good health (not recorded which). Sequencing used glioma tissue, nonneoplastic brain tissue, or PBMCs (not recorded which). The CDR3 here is CASSLRPGYYEQYF. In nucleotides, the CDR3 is TGTGCCAGCAGCTTACGGCCCGGCTACTACGAGCAGTACTTC.